This is a list of T cell receptor beta chains from one sample in a study of shared clonotypes between healthy human individuals. Some clones are missing from TCRdb's copy, which holds only in-frame ones; the method was immunoSEQ multiplex PCR. The table records approximately 2.4 million clones, approximately 96% of them present only once. The sample comprised naive CD4+ T cells sorted from blood. The receptors were gathered from a young man in good health. CDR3s include the opening cysteine and the closing phenylalanine or tryptophan. A D gene is named only where the DNA matches it firmly. The size of a clone is reported for some rows only, either as once, few or many, or as a class for expanded clones.

v_gene	j_gene	abundance	d_gene	CDR3aa
TRBV5-1	TRBJ2-5	NA	TRBD2	CASSSQLAEETQYF
TRBV20-1	TRBJ2-7	NA	NA	CSARFYEQYF
TRBV7-8	TRBJ1-5	NA	NA	CASSPQGWNQPQHF
TRBV6-1	TRBJ1-3	NA	NA	CASSEERQTRGNTIYF
TRBV19	TRBJ1-1	NA	NA	CASSLSGTMGSEAFF
TRBV27	TRBJ2-3	NA	NA	CASMSGYTQYF
TRBV27	TRBJ1-5	once	NA	CASSELGQPQHF
TRBV4-1	TRBJ2-5	NA	TRBD1	CASSQWTGQETQYF
TRBV18	TRBJ2-5	NA	NA	CASSSPGGGNQETQYF
TRBV9	TRBJ1-4	NA	NA	CASSVAGTGNEKLFF
TRBV25-1	TRBJ2-7	NA	TRBD1	CASSPPGQAYEQYF
TRBV6-6	TRBJ2-6	NA	NA	CASSPRTSGANVLTF
TRBV5-1	TRBJ2-7	NA	NA	CASSTGSSYEQYF
TRBV10-2	TRBJ1-1	NA	NA	CASSGGSAGYTEAFF
TRBV30	TRBJ1-5	NA	NA	CAWSDASQPQHF
TRBV7-9	TRBJ1-6	NA	NA	CASSLEGSPLHF
TRBV4-3	TRBJ2-7	NA	NA	CASSQDVSAVYEQYF
TRBV5-4	TRBJ2-7	NA	NA	CASRIGTASSYEQYF
TRBV30	TRBJ2-2	NA	TRBD2	CAWSAPGGAGGELFF
TRBV9	TRBJ2-3	NA	TRBD2	CASSSTGGADTQYF
TRBV28	TRBJ1-1	NA	NA	CASSFRKGSQTRAEAFF
TRBV4-1	TRBJ2-3	NA	NA	CASSQRASQDTQYF
TRBV19	TRBJ2-2	NA	NA	CASSRGVAGELFF
TRBV4-1	TRBJ1-4	NA	TRBD1	CASSRLVSGQTNEKLFF
TRBV19	TRBJ2-2	once	NA	CASSRAGNTGELFF
TRBV4-1	TRBJ2-2	NA	TRBD1	CASSQVGDRNTGELFF
TRBV2	TRBJ2-7	NA	NA	CASSESGTEDF
TRBV28	TRBJ1-6	NA	TRBD1	CASKRQGSNSPLHF
TRBV27	TRBJ2-3	NA	TRBD1	CASSSRDRETDTQYF
TRBV15	TRBJ1-3	NA	NA	CATSNLGSAGRGNTIYF
TRBV5-1	TRBJ2-7	NA	NA	CASSLGSFDTYEQYF
TRBV6-5	TRBJ2-3	NA	NA	CASRLFVPSTDTQYF
TRBV6-5	TRBJ1-5	once	NA	CASSYSARANQPQHF
TRBV14	TRBJ1-1	NA	NA	CASTPSRRTEAFF
TRBV5-4	TRBJ1-1	NA	TRBD1	CASSSWTGNTEAFF
TRBV9	TRBJ1-2	NA	TRBD1	CASSIRDSSYGYTF
TRBV5-4	TRBJ2-3	NA	TRBD1	CASSSTGGTDTQYF
TRBV18	TRBJ2-2	few	NA	CASSPPGQENTGELFF
TRBV6-4	TRBJ1-5	NA	TRBD1	CASRGQGYQPQHF
TRBV7-7	TRBJ1-3	NA	NA	CASSLAPPGTSGNTIYF
TRBV2	TRBJ1-6	NA	TRBD1	CASGGTGQGPLHF
TRBV5-4	TRBJ2-5	NA	NA	CASSFQGETQYF
TRBV28	TRBJ2-7	once	TRBD2	CASSFGGAFSYEQYF
TRBV7-3	TRBJ2-5	NA	NA	CASSPGSFYEETQYF
TRBV7-9	TRBJ2-3	NA	NA	CASSLILAGDTDTQYF
TRBV19	TRBJ1-3	NA	NA	CASSIIARISGNTIYF
TRBV5-1	TRBJ2-2	NA	TRBD1	CASSPTGTAPGELFF
TRBV5-1	TRBJ2-1	NA	TRBD1	CASSLGDRRNEQFF
TRBV5-6	TRBJ2-1	NA	NA	CASRGGGGEFF
TRBV29-1	TRBJ2-5	NA	TRBD1	CSVARGTGDEETQYF
TRBV7-3	TRBJ2-3	once	NA	CASSLMASWSTDTQYF
TRBV6-1	TRBJ1-4	NA	TRBD1	CASSGQGGNEKLFF
TRBV4-3	TRBJ2-7	NA	NA	CASSQEAGAYEQYF
TRBV6-5	TRBJ2-2	NA	NA	CASRGQPPGELFF
TRBV6-1	TRBJ1-2	NA	TRBD1	CASSTGTGPYGYTF
TRBV5-1	TRBJ1-5	once	NA	CASSVGGSNQPQHF
TRBV29-1	TRBJ2-3	NA	NA	CSVDLLTDTQYF
TRBV7-2	TRBJ2-3	NA	TRBD2	CASSLSSGSTDTQYF
TRBV5-1	TRBJ2-7	NA	TRBD1	CASSLSQGANEQYF